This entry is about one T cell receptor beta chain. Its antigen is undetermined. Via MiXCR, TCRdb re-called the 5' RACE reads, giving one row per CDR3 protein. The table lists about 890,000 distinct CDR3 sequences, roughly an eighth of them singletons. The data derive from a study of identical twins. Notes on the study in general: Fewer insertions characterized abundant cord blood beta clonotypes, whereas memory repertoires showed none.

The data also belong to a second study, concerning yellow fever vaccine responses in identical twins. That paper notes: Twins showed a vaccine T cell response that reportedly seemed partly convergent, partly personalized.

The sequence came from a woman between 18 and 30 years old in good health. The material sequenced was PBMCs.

In DNA form, the CDR3 reads TGCAGTGCTATGGGGGGCGCCTACAATGAGCAGTTCTTC. Translated, it gives CSAMGGAYNEQFF. This rearrangement joins TRBV20-1 to TRBJ2-1; D assignment may be TRBD1 or TRBD2 (6 bases each). V lost 4 bases and J 2 bases, leaving 9 bases between the germline ends. The germline V gene encodes CDR1 DFQATT and CDR2 SNEGSKA (reference sequence). CDR3 length equals 13 residues.